The 11 T cell receptor beta chains reported below all come from one sample, sequenced in a study of shared clonotypes between healthy human individuals (dated by TCRdb to 2019 to 2021). The library was obtained by the immunoSEQ multiplex PCR assay. Held by TCRdb, this immuneACCESS table contains in-frame sequences only and omits some clones. Under half of the omission traces to an unresolved V gene where checked; the cause of the rest is unknown. This sample lists over 2,000,000 clones; over 85% were detected once. The ten largest clonotypes hold approximately 1.7% of the sample. CD8 naive samples consisted of CD45RO-negative cells that were positively selected for CCR7, yielding a CD45RA+CCR7+ population without TemRA cells. Sequencing was carried out using naive CD8+ T cells from PBMCs. The sample's cell subset or site label, decoded: CD45RA+CCR7+. The receptors come from a man between 18 and 29 years old in good health. Some clones in this sample may be carry-over from other donors' samples.

Only one count was recorded for this clone. The chain has TRBV4-3 and TRBJ2-3; D is perhaps TRBD2 (6 bases). The V end lost 1 base, the J end lost 7 bases, and 15 bases lay between the germline ends. CDR1 and CDR2 (germline): LGHNA, YSLEER. The CDR3 covers 15 residues. CDR3 coding DNA: TGCGCCAGCAGCCAAGTTTGGCGGGACGACAATACGCAGTATTTT. Protein: CASSQVWRDDNTQYF.

This clone was detected only once. The chain has TRBV29-1 and TRBJ2-1, with TRBD2 identical over 11 bases. V shed 7 bases and J 8 bases; nucleotides not matched to a gene: 7. CDR1 and CDR2 from the germline V gene are SQVTM and ANQGSEA. The CDR3 is made up of 13 amino acids. This CDR3 is CSGTSGSTYEQFF. The CDR3 DNA follows: TGCAGCGGAACTAGCGGGAGTACCTATGAGCAGTTCTTC.

V gene TRBV5-1 combines with J gene TRBJ2-7; D is perhaps TRBD2 (7 bases). The CDR3 loop spans 17 amino acids. The germline V gene has CDR1 SGHRS and CDR2 YFSETQ. V shed 4 bases and J shed 3 bases, with 23 bases lying between them. CDR3: CASSRRGAASAYYEQYF. The CDR3 DNA reads as TGCGCCAGCAGCCGACGGGGGGCGGCTAGCGCATACTACGAGCAGTACTTC.

This clone has more than one count but fewer than ten. The chain carries TRBV9 and TRBJ1-2; 10 bases line up with TRBD1. V trimming: 6 bases; J trimming: 0 bases; junction bases outside the gene matches: 11. CDR3 length: 17 amino acids. Germline V gene lookup returns CDR1 SGDLS and CDR2 YYNGEE. The CDR3 loop reads CASTEGDRGAANYGYTF. The CDR3 bases are TGTGCCAGCACCGAGGGGGACAGGGGCGCCGCTAACTATGGCTACACCTTC. The full variable domain, with the rest looked up from reference TRBV9 and TRBJ1-2, is DSGVTQTPKHLITATGQRVTLRCSPRSGDLSVYWYQQSLDQGLQFLIQYYNGEERAKGNILERFSAQQFPDLHSELNLSSLELGDSALYFCASTEGDRGAANYGYTFGSGTRLTVV.

This clone was seen once. This sequence joins TRBV29-1 and TRBJ2-1; D unresolved. V lost 3 bases and J lost 7, with 16 bases in between. Germline V gene data show CDR1 as SQVTM and CDR2 as ANQGSEA. The CDR3 length is 14 residues. CDR3 coding DNA: TGCAGCGTTGATCTGCTCTTAGGAAATAATGAGCAGTTCTTC. Amino acid sequence: CSVDLLLGNNEQFF.

This clone was seen a handful of times. V and J are TRBV18 and TRBJ1-2, with 7 nucleotides matching TRBD1. The CDR3 runs 15 residues. Germline CDR1 and CDR2: KGHSH and LQKENI. The trim removed 2 bases at V and 4 bases at J, leaving 7 bases unmatched. The CDR3 sequence is CASSPNDRDAYGYTF. The CDR3 nucleotides are TGTGCCAGCTCACCAAATGACAGGGACGCCTATGGCTACACCTTC.

V is TRBV30 and J is TRBJ1-2; D unresolved. The CDR3 covers 12 residues. Trimming cost V 0 bases and J 9 bases, with 11 bases left between them. Germline assignment: CDR1 GTSNPN and CDR2 SVGIG (reference sequence). The CDR3 coding sequence is TGTGCCTGGAGTGTCGACCCGGGGAGCTACACCTTC. Translation: CAWSVDPGSYTF.

The V call is TRBV19, the J call TRBJ1-1; no firm D call. The germline CDR1 and CDR2 sequences are LNHDA and SQIVND (reference sequence). V lost 7 bases and J 3 bases, leaving 15 bases between the germline ends. CDR3 length: 14 residues. This CDR3 reads CASMGPMMDTEAFF. CDR3 nucleotides: TGTGCCAGTATGGGCCCCATGATGGACACTGAAGCTTTCTTT.

The chain carries TRBV11-2 and TRBJ2-7; D might be TRBD1 or TRBD2, each matching 5 bases. CDR1 is SGHAT, CDR2 FQNNGV, per germline. CDR3 length: 12 residues. Trimming stripped 5 bases from V and 2 bases from J, with 7 bases between. The CDR3 loop is CASSEGTYEQYF. Here the CDR3 DNA reads TGTGCCAGCAGCGAGGGGACCTACGAGCAGTACTTC.

The rearrangement joins TRBV12-2 to TRBJ1-1; the table assigns TRBD1, which was not confirmed against the DNA. TRBV12-2 is a recognized pseudogene. The CDR3 length is 15 residues. The CDR3: CASRTRPDRVTEAFF. The CDR3 DNA sequence: TGTGCAAGTCGCACTCGACCGGACAGGGTGACTGAAGCTTTCTTT.

The count of this clone is one. The chain is built from TRBV18 and TRBJ2-7; TRBD2 is a possible D gene (6 bases). The CDR3 spans 16 residues. V lost 1 base and J lost 6, with 19 bases in between. CDR1 and CDR2 (germline): KGHSH, LQKENI. DNA of the CDR3: TGTGCCAGCTCACCACTTGCCGGGAGAACCTTTAGCGAGCAGTACTTC. The encoded protein is CASSPLAGRTFSEQYF. The full variable domain, rest sourced from reference TRBV18 and TRBJ2-7, is NAGVMQNPRHLVRRRGQEARLRCSPMKGHSHVYWYRQLPEEGLKFMVYLQKENIIDESGMPKERFSAEFPKEGPSILRIQQVVRGDSAAYFCASSPLAGRTFSEQYFGPGTRLTVT.